Included here is one TCR beta chain sequence, with context. Germline assignment: CDR1 MGHRA and CDR2 YSYEKL. The V and J ends lost 0 bases and 3 bases respectively, with 17 bases between them. The CDR3 has 17 residues. This entry belongs to a study of blood T cell repertoires in COVID-19. The overall study: Whether acute or convalescent, the COVID-19 samples came from the United States, Italy and Spain. PBMCs, B-cell-depleted T cells, or T cells were the source of the cDNA or gDNA that made up the material.

In the source study's methods: Reference gene primer amplification gave estimated nucleated cell counts. Here immunoSEQ multiplex PCR was the method, and the copy in TCRdb shows in-frame clones only, minus some. Clonal size and the V and J genes are those of that table, whereas D and trimming came from the DNA. The data show about 360,000 clones, approximately 86% seen once. What was sequenced was peripheral blood. The chain employs TRBV4-1 and TRBJ2-5, with D possibly TRBD1 on 5 matching bases. This TCR came from a human donor in a cohort sampled during active COVID-19. In nucleotides, the CDR3 is TGCGCCAGCAGCCAAGATCGCCTGGGGCTGGAAGAAGAGACCCAGTACTTC. Its translation: CASSQDRLGLEEETQYF.